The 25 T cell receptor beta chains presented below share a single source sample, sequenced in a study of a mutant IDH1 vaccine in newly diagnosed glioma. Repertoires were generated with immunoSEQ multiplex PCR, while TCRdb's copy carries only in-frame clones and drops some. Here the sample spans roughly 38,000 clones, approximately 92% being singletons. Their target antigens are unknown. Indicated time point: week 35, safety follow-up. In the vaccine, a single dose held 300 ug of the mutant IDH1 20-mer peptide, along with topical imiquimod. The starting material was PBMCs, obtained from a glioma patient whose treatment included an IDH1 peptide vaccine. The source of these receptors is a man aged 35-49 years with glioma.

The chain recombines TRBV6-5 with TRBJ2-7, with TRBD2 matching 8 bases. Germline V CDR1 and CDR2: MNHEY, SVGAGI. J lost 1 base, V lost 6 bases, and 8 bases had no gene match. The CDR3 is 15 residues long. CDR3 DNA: TGTGCCAGCAGCCGGTCTAGCGGGCGATCCTACGAGCAGTACTTC. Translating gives CASSRSSGRSYEQYF.

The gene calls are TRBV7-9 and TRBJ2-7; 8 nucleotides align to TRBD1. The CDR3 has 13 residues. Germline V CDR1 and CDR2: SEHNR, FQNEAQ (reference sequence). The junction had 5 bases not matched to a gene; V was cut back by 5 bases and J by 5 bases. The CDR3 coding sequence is TGTGCCAGCAGCGGACAGGGTAACAACGAGCAGTACTTC. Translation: CASSGQGNNEQYF.

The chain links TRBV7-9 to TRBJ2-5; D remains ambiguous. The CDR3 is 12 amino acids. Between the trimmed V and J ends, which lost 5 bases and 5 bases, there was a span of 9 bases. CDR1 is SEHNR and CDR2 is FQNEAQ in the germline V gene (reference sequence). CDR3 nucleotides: TGTGCCAGCAGCCCCTTAAAGGAGACCCAGTACTTC. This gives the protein CASSPLKETQYF.

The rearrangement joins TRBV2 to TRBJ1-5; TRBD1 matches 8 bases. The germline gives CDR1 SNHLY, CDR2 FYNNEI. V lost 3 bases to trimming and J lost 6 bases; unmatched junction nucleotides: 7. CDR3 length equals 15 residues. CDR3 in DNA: TGTGCCAGCAGTGACTTCTCAGGGGGCAGTCAGCCCCAGCATTTT. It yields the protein CASSDFSGGSQPQHF.

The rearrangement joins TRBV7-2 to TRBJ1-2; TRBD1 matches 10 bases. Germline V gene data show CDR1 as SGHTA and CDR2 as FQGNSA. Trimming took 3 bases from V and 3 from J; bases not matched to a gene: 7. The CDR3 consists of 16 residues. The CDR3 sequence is CASSLRWTGGDYGYTF. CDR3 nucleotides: TGTGCCAGCAGCTTGCGGTGGACAGGGGGGGACTATGGCTACACCTTC.

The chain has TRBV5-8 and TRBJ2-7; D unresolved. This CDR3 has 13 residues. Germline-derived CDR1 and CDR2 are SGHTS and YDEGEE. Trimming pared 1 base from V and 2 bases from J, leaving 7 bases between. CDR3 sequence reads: CASSLRSTYEQYF. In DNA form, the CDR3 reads TGTGCCAGCAGCTTGCGCAGCACCTACGAGCAGTACTTC.

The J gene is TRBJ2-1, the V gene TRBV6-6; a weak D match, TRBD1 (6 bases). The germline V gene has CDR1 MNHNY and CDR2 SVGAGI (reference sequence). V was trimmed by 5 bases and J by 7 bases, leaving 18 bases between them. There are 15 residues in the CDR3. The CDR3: CASSPRGSVENEQFF. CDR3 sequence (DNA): TGTGCCAGCAGTCCCAGGGGTTCTGTAGAGAATGAGCAGTTCTTC.

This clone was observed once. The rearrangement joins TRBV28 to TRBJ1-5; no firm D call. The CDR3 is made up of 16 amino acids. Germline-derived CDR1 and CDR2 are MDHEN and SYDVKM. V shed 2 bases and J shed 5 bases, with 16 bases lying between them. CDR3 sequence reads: CASSLIFREGDQPQHF. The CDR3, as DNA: TGTGCCAGCAGTTTAATTTTTAGGGAGGGAGATCAGCCCCAGCATTTT.

Here the CDR3 reads CASSFSDSTDTQYF. As DNA, the CDR3 is TGTGCCAGCAGCTTCTCTGATAGCACAGATACGCAGTATTTT. J is TRBJ2-3 and V is TRBV7-2, with D unclear. The length of the CDR3 is 14 residues. The germline V gene has CDR1 SGHTA and CDR2 FQGNSA. The V end lost 3 bases, the J end lost 0 bases, and 7 bases lay between the germline ends.

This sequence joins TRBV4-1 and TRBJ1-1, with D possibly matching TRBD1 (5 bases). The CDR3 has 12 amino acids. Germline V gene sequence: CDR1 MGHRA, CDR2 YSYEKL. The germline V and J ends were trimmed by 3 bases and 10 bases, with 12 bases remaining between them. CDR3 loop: CASSHLAGGAFF. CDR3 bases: TGCGCCAGCAGCCACCTTGCCGGGGGAGCTTTCTTT.

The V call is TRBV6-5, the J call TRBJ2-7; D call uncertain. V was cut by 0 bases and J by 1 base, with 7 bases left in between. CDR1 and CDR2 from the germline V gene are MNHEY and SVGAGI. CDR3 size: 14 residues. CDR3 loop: CASSYSDGSYEQYF. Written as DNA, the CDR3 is TGTGCCAGCAGTTACTCAGACGGATCCTACGAGCAGTACTTC.

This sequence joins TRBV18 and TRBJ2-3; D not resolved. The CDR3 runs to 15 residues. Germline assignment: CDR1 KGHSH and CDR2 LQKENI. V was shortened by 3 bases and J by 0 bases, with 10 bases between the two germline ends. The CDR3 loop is CASSPDGPSTDTQYF. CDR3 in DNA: TGTGCCAGCTCACCGGACGGTCCTAGCACAGATACGCAGTATTTT.

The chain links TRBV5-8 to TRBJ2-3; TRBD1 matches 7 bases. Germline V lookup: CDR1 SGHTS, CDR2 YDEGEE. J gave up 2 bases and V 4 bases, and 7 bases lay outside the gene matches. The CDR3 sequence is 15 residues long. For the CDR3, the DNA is TGTGCCAGCAGCCTGAGGACAGGAGTCACAGATACGCAGTATTTT. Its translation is CASSLRTGVTDTQYF.

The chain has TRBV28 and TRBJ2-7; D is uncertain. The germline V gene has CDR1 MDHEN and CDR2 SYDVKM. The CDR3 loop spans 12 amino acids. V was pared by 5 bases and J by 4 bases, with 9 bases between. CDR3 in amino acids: CASSSEHYEQYF. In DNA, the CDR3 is TGTGCCAGCAGTAGCGAGCATTACGAGCAGTACTTC.

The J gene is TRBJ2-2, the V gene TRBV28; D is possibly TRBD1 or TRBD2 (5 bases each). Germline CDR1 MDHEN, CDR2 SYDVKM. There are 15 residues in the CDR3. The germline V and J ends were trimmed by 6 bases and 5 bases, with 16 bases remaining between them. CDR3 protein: CASRTPGRITGELFF. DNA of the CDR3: TGTGCCAGCAGGACCCCGGGACGGATAACCGGGGAGCTGTTTTTT.

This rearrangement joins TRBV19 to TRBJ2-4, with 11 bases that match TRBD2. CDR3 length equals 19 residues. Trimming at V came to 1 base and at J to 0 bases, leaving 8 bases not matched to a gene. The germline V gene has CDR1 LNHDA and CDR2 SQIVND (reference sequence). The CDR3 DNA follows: TGTGCCAGTAGTATAGGGACTAGCGGGCTGGGACTAGCCAAAAACATTCAGTACTTC. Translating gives CASSIGTSGLGLAKNIQYF.

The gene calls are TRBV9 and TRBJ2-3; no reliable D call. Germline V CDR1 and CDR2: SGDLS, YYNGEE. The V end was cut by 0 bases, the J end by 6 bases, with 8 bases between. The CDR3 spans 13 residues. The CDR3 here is CASSVGPMDTQYF. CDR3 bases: TGTGCCAGCAGCGTAGGCCCGATGGATACGCAGTATTTT.

CDR3 residues: CASSLAGGGNQPQHF. The DNA of the CDR3 is TGTGCCAGCAGCTTAGCTGGGGGCGGCAATCAGCCCCAGCATTTT. This rearrangement joins TRBV7-2 to TRBJ1-5; D possibly corresponds to TRBD1 (6 bases). V was pared by 0 bases and J by 2 bases, with 8 bases between. This CDR3 is built from 15 residues. Germline lookup yields CDR1 SGHTA and CDR2 FQGNSA.

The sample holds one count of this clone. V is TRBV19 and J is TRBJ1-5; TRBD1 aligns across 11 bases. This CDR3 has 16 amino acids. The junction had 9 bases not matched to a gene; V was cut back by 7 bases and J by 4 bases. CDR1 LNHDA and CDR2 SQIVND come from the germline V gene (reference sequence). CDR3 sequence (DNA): TGTGCCAGTACCGCCGTCGGGACAGGGGGTAATCAGCCCCAGCATTTT. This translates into CASTAVGTGGNQPQHF.

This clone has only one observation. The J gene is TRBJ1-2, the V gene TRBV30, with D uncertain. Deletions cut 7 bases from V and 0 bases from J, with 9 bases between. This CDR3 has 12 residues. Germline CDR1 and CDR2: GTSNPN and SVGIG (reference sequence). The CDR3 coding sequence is TGTGCCTTCACCGGGACTAACTATGGCTACACCTTC. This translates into CAFTGTNYGYTF.

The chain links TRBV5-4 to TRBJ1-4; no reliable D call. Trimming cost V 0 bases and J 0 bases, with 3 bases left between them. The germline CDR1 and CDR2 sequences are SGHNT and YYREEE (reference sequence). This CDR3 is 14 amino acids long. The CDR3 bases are TGTGCCAGCAGCTTGGGGGCAACTAATGAAAAACTGTTTTTT. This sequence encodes CASSLGATNEKLFF.

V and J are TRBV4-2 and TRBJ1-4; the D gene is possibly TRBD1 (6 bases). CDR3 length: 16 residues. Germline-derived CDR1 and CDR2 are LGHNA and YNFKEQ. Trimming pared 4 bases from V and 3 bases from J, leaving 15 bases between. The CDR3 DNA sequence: TGTGCCAGCAGCCCGGGGGCACGACAGTCTAATGAAAAACTGTTTTTT. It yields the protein CASSPGARQSNEKLFF.

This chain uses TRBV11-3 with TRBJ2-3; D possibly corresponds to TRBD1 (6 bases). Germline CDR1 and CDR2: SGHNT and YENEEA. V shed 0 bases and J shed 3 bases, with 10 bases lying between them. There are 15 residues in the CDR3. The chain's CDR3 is CASSLDFQGTDTQYF. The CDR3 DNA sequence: TGTGCCAGCAGCTTAGATTTTCAGGGGACAGATACGCAGTATTTT.

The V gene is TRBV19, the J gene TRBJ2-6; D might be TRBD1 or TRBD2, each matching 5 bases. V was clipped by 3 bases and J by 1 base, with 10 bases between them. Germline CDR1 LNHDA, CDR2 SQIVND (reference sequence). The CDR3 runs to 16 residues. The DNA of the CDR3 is TGTGCCAGTAGTATTTCCGGGGCTTCTGGGGCCAACGTCCTGACTTTC. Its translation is CASSISGASGANVLTF.

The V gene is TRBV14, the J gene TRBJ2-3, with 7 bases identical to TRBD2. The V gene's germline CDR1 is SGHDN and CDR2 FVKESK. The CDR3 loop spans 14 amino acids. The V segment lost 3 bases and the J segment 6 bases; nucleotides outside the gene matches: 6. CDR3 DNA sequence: TGTGCCAGCAGCCATGGCGGGAGTTGGGATACGCAGTATTTT. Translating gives CASSHGGSWDTQYF.